Given below is one TCR beta chain in context. Its antigen has not been determined. The input lacks base qualities; no much larger clone sits a single base away. The sample is drawn from a study of blood T cell repertoires in COVID-19 (dated by TCRdb to 2018 to 2020). For the study in its entirety: Collaborator samples came from the United States, Italy and Spain and covered acute and convalescent phases of COVID-19. The prospective study material was composed of cDNA or gDNA derived from T cells, B-cell-depleted T cells, or PBMCs. Deeply sampled blood TCRbeta repertoires from subjects exposed to, actively infected with, or recovered from COVID-19 were included in the dataset. The repertoires were released in a freely available public database meant as a resource for research on the immune response to SARS-CoV-2. Samples came from the ongoing ImmuneRACE study (first 160 participants) plus 1,254 subjects from 6 global collaborators. Nearly every sample came with metadata listing a de-identified subject ID, COVID-19 status, age in years and sex. Where available, HLA class I and class II types were obtained from metadata supplied by the sample provider rather than from assay-based typing. General conclusions and limits of the study: The amount of clinical and demographic metadata varied by source and participant and was provided uncurated.

Trimming costs V 0 bases and J 5 bases, and their ends lie 7 bases apart. CDR1 and CDR2 (LNHNV, YYDKDF) derive from the germline V gene (reference sequence). The CDR3 contains 13 residues, cysteine and phenylalanine counted. Only the CDR3 portion is preserved as DNA: 39 bases, with reading frame beginning at the first base. TCRbeta CDR3 regions were amplified from genomic DNA using the immunoSEQ Assay, a bias-controlled multiplex PCR. As for the authors' bioinformatics: Within the assay, amplification of reference gene primers was used to estimate how many nucleated cells each sample contained. To quantify the absolute abundance of each unique TCRbeta CDR3 rearrangement, sequence reads were collapsed and filtered. Productive Simpson clonality was computed per sample as the square root of Simpson's diversity index over productive rearrangements. TCRdb provides this immuneACCESS table in a form limited to in-frame rearrangements. Some clones are lacking; in checked studies, under half of them reflect an unresolved V gene, and why the rest are absent is not known. That table furnishes V, J and clone size, whereas the DNA furnished D and trimming. The sample yields 90,000 to 120,000 clones; about nine tenths were counted once. The ten biggest clones cover roughly 6.6% of the sample.

Whole blood was collected in K2EDTA tubes by collaborating institutions according to the institutions' own protocols. For TCRbeta analysis, collaborators shipped samples in one of three forms: frozen whole blood, isolated PBMCs, or DNA extracted from either of those sample types. The TCR sequence derives from a man aged 50 to 60 with active or convalescent COVID-19. The rearranged chain carries TRBV15 and TRBJ1-1, with the D gene call left open. The sample consisted of peripheral blood. This receptor carries the CDR3 CATSRDGQTEAFF. The DNA sequence reads TGTGCCACCAGCAGAGATGGGCAGACTGAAGCTTTCTTT. Here the CDR3 is joined to the reference TRBV15 and TRBJ1-1 genes, and the full variable domain is: DAMVIQNPRYQVTQFGKPVTLSCSQTLNHNVMYWYQQKSSQAPKLLFHYYDKDFNNEADTPDNFQSRRPNTSFCFLDIRSPGLGDTAMYLCATSRDGQTEAFFGQGTRLTVV.